This TCR beta chain was documented in a study of shared clonotypes between healthy human individuals. Study observations and caveats: A small donor pool kept down the genetic and exposure-history diversity that was represented. Rarefaction indicated that sorted-subset sequencing remained incomplete although depth was large.

Concerning this clone itself: What it binds is unknown.

Germline values: CDR1 SGHNT, CDR2 YYREEE (reference sequence). Trimming left V 4 bases short and J 2 bases short, with 17 bases between. This CDR3 is built from 16 residues. Naive CD45RA+ and memory CD45RA-negative subsets were split from CD4+ cells. Repertoires were generated with immunoSEQ multiplex PCR, while TCRdb's copy carries only in-frame clones and drops some. The sample gives approximately 2.5 million clones, under 95% of which show up once; around 0.4% is in the top ten. Sequencing used naive CD4+ T cells from PBMCs. As for subset: CD45RA+ positively selected. This chain connects TRBV5-4 to TRBJ2-3, with D unresolved. The TCR sequence derives from a man aged 18-30 years in good health. Some clones in this sample may be carry-over from other donors' samples. DNA of the CDR3: TGTGCCAGCAGCGTCAGGCTAGAGCCCCACACAGATACGCAGTATTTT. Translated, it gives CASSVRLEPHTDTQYF.